Described below is a single T cell receptor (beta chain) sequence and its context. Study processing details: Estimated nucleated cell counts came from reference gene primer amplification. Only in-frame clones appear in the TCRdb table, and some are missing; sequencing was by immunoSEQ multiplex PCR. Clone size and the V and J calls come from that table; the DNA yielded D and trimming. The sample lists around 150,000 clones, about four fifths seen once, with about 14% in the top ten. This specimen belongs to a study of blood T cell repertoires in COVID-19. Overall study context: Sites in the United States, Italy and Spain provided acute and convalescent COVID-19 samples.

This receptor was taken from an elderly woman with acute or convalescent COVID-19. Sample: peripheral blood.

CDR3 protein: CASSTGQGTGELFF. The CDR3 DNA reads as TGTGCCAGCAGCACAGGACAGGGAACCGGGGAGCTGTTTTTT. V is TRBV28 and J is TRBJ2-2, with TRBD1 matching over 8 bases. The CDR3 sequence is 14 residues long. Germline V gene lookup returns CDR1 MDHEN and CDR2 SYDVKM. The V gene end was trimmed by 6 bases and the J gene end by 5 bases; junction bases not matched to a gene: 5.